What follows are 27 T cell receptor beta chains derived from one specimen sequenced in a study of glioma-infiltrating T cells after dendritic cell vaccination. Clones were sequenced by immunoSEQ multiplex PCR, and TCRdb holds only the in-frame ones, with some missing. The data contain just under 85,000 clones, around 90% of them singletons. Sequencing was performed on blood, taken before dendritic cell vaccination. The source of these receptors is a human donor with glioblastoma.

The rearrangement links TRBV19 to TRBJ1-2, with 7 nucleotides matching TRBD1. The CDR3 length is 14 residues. V trimming: 0 bases; J trimming: 8 bases; junction bases outside the gene matches: 6. Germline-derived CDR1 and CDR2 are LNHDA and SQIVND (reference sequence). The CDR3 loop reads CASSIEQGIGGYTF. For the CDR3, the DNA is TGTGCCAGTAGTATAGAACAGGGGATAGGAGGCTACACCTTC.

The genes are TRBV27 and TRBJ1-4; D not certain. The CDR3 is 13 residues long. The germline CDR1 and CDR2 sequences are MNHEY and SMNVEV (reference sequence). V lost 2 bases and J lost 5, with 6 bases in between. The CDR3 sequence: CASSLRRNEKLFF. The CDR3 nucleotides read TGTGCCAGCAGTTTAAGGCGGAATGAAAAACTGTTTTTT.

This chain joins TRBV29-1 and TRBJ1-4; 8 bases align to TRBD1. V dropped 4 bases and J dropped 0; count of bases not matched to a gene: 7. The CDR3 loop spans 16 amino acids. Germline V CDR1 and CDR2: SQVTM, ANQGSEA. The DNA of the CDR3 is TGCAGCGTTGCGCAGGGGGCGTCTGCAACTAATGAAAAACTGTTTTTT. This translates into CSVAQGASATNEKLFF.

The rearrangement joins TRBV6-6 to TRBJ1-5; D uncertain. The CDR3 length is 14 residues. V lost 4 bases and J lost 0, with 7 bases in between. CDR1 MNHNY and CDR2 SVGAGI come from the germline V gene (reference sequence). Written as DNA, the CDR3 is TGTGCCAGCAGTTCCACACATAGCAATCAGCCCCAGCATTTT. This encodes CASSSTHSNQPQHF.

CDR3 sequence (DNA): TGCGCCAGCAGTGAGATCCCAGGGACCTACGAGCAGTACTTC. Amino acids: CASSEIPGTYEQYF. The chain carries TRBV10-1 and TRBJ2-7; the D gene is possibly TRBD1 (5 bases). The length of the CDR3 is 14 residues. Looked up from germline, CDR1 is WNHNN and CDR2 is SYGVQD (reference sequence). Trimming took off 2 bases at V and 2 bases at J, with 10 bases between the two ends.

The chain is built from TRBV18 and TRBJ2-7; 8 positions match TRBD2. V trimming: 2 bases; J trimming: 6 bases; junction bases outside the gene matches: 6. The germline V gene encodes CDR1 KGHSH and CDR2 LQKENI. This CDR3 is 14 amino acids long. Here the CDR3 reads CASSPTSGGSEQYF. The CDR3 nucleotides read TGTGCCAGCTCACCAACAAGCGGGGGAAGCGAGCAGTACTTC. Full variable domain (missing parts from reference TRBV18 and TRBJ2-7): NAGVMQNPRHLVRRRGQEARLRCSPMKGHSHVYWYRQLPEEGLKFMVYLQKENIIDESGMPKERFSAEFPKEGPSILRIQQVVRGDSAAYFCASSPTSGGSEQYFGPGTRLTVT.

This chain uses TRBV19 with TRBJ1-5, with 7 bases lining up with TRBD1. V dropped 5 bases and J dropped 4; count of bases not matched to a gene: 8. The CDR3 is 15 residues long. Looked up from germline, CDR1 is LNHDA and CDR2 is SQIVND (reference sequence). For the CDR3, the DNA is TGTGCCAGTAGTCCCCAGGGGGTAGGTAATCAGCCCCAGCATTTT. It is translated as CASSPQGVGNQPQHF.

The DNA for the CDR3 is TGTGCCATCTGGGACAGAAAATATGGCTACACCTTC. Its protein is CAIWDRKYGYTF. The chain combines TRBV10-3 with TRBJ1-2; 7 nucleotides agree with TRBD1. The germline CDR1 and CDR2 sequences are ENHRY and SYGVKD. Germline trimming cut 8 bases from V and 5 bases from J; bases unmatched to any gene: 5. CDR3 length equals 12 residues.

This chain links TRBV7-9 with TRBJ2-5; D perhaps matches TRBD2 (5 bases). The CDR3 is 16 residues long. Germline V gene sequence: CDR1 SEHNR, CDR2 FQNEAQ (reference sequence). V lost 5 bases to trimming and J lost 5 bases, with 21 bases between them. This chain's CDR3 is CASSISMGGSLETQYF. Written as DNA, the CDR3 is TGTGCCAGCAGCATCTCTATGGGCGGGTCTCTCGAGACCCAGTACTTC.

This clone showed up just once. The chain carries TRBV11-2 and TRBJ2-3, with 10 bases matching TRBD2. Germline values: CDR1 SGHAT, CDR2 FQNNGV. The CDR3 is 13 residues long. V shed 1 base and J 11 bases; nucleotides not matched to a gene: 3. CDR3: CASSLAGTSEQYF. The CDR3 coding sequence is TGTGCCAGCAGCTTAGCCGGGACTAGCGAGCAGTATTTT.

Concerning this clone: At one end, the junction sequence differs from germline, possibly due to a read error. The CDR3 spells CAGSLVGGDGYTF. In nucleotides, the CDR3 is TGCGCCGGCAGCTTGGTAGGGGGCGACGGCTACACCTTC. This chain links TRBV5-1 with TRBJ1-2; 7 nucleotides match TRBD1. The CDR3 runs 13 residues. CDR1 is SGHRS and CDR2 is YFSETQ in the germline V gene.

The CDR3 protein is CASRDRAYEQYF. The CDR3 DNA reads TGTGCCAGCAGGGACAGGGCCTACGAGCAGTACTTC. V and J are TRBV6-6 and TRBJ2-7, with 8 bases that match TRBD1. CDR1 is MNHNY, CDR2 SVGAGI, per germline (reference sequence). The CDR3 has 12 residues. J lost 2 bases, V lost 6 bases, and 0 bases had no gene match.

CDR3 region: CASSPRDNQPQHF. DNA of the CDR3: TGTGCCAGCAGCCCCCGGGACAATCAGCCCCAGCATTTT. The V gene is TRBV6-1, the J gene TRBJ1-5; no definite D call. Germline values: CDR1 MNHNS, CDR2 SASEGT. V lost 6 bases to trimming and J lost 3 bases, with 9 bases between them. The length of the CDR3 is 13 residues.

The chain employs TRBV6-8 and TRBJ1-4; D possibly corresponds to TRBD1 (5 bases). V lost 6 bases to trimming and J lost 8 bases, with 19 bases between them. Germline assignment: CDR1 MNHGY and CDR2 SAAAGT. This CDR3 contains 15 residues. The CDR3 is CASRNREQEGEKLFF. In DNA form, the CDR3 reads TGTGCCAGCAGAAATAGGGAACAGGAAGGGGAAAAACTGTTTTTT.

The J gene is TRBJ1-2, the V gene TRBV28; TRBD1 matches 7 bases. J was trimmed by 7 bases and V by 6 bases; bases with no gene match: 8. The length of the CDR3 is 13 residues. CDR1 and CDR2 (germline): MDHEN, SYDVKM. This CDR3 reads CASRRGGTGGYTF. The CDR3 DNA is TGTGCCAGCAGAAGAGGGGGCACGGGTGGCTACACCTTC.

The gene calls are TRBV7-9 and TRBJ1-6; D unclear. V lost 1 base and J lost 13, with 8 bases in between. From germline, CDR1 is SEHNR and CDR2 FQNEAQ (reference sequence). There are 12 residues in the CDR3. CDR3 sequence (DNA): TGTGCCAGCAGCTTAGGGGCGAATCCCCTCCACTTT. Its protein product is CASSLGANPLHF.

The gene calls are TRBV6-1 and TRBJ1-1; TRBD1 agrees at 7 bases. The J segment lost 4 bases and the V segment lost 5 bases, leaving 10 bases of the junction unmatched. Germline V gives CDR1 MNHNS, CDR2 SASEGT. The CDR3 loop spans 15 amino acids. CDR3 in amino acids: CASSSNRGGSTEAFF. CDR3 in DNA: TGTGCCAGCAGTAGCAACAGGGGCGGAAGCACTGAAGCTTTCTTT.

V usage is TRBV11-2 and J usage is TRBJ2-3; no clear D. Deletions cut 2 bases from V and 3 bases from J, with 9 bases between. The CDR3 loop spans 14 amino acids. The germline V gene encodes CDR1 SGHAT and CDR2 FQNNGV. The CDR3 DNA follows: TGTGCCAGCAGCTTACTTATACGGACAGATACGCAGTATTTT. This translates into CASSLLIRTDTQYF. The full variable domain, completed using reference TRBV11-2 and TRBJ2-3, is EAGVAQSPRYKIIEKRQSVAFWCNPISGHATLYWYQQILGQGPKLLIQFQNNGVVDDSQLPKDRFSAERLKGVDSTLKIQPAKLEDSAVYLCASSLLIRTDTQYFGPGTRLTVL.

This sequence joins TRBV5-1 and TRBJ2-2, with D uncertain. CDR1 is SGHRS, CDR2 YFSETQ, per germline. The CDR3 runs 15 residues. V was cut by 2 bases and J by 1 base, with 9 bases left in between. CDR3 sequence (DNA): TGCGCCAGCAGCTTACGACCGGGGAACACCGGGGAGCTGTTTTTT. This encodes CASSLRPGNTGELFF.

This rearrangement joins TRBV7-2 to TRBJ2-1, with D tentatively TRBD2 (6 bases). Deletions cut 3 bases from V and 5 bases from J, with 11 bases between. The CDR3 spans 14 residues. Germline CDR1 and CDR2: SGHTA and FQGNSA. CDR3 sequence reads: CASSFRTTNNEQFF. The CDR3 nucleotides are TGTGCCAGCAGCTTCCGGACTACAAACAATGAGCAGTTCTTC.

The V gene is TRBV5-1, the J gene TRBJ2-1; 8 bases line up with TRBD2. After removal of 4 bases from V and 4 bases from J, the junction contained 10 bases not matched to a gene. The CDR3 contains 16 residues. The germline CDR1 and CDR2 sequences are SGHRS and YFSETQ. The CDR3, as DNA: TGCGCCAGCAGCACCGGACTAGCCAAAAAATACAATGAGCAGTTCTTC. As protein: CASSTGLAKKYNEQFF.

Here the CDR3 reads CASSAGFFGTGKETQYF. In DNA, the CDR3 is TGTGCCAGCAGTGCGGGTTTTTTCGGGACAGGGAAAGAGACCCAGTACTTC. The V gene is TRBV2, the J gene TRBJ2-5, with TRBD1 matching over 9 bases. J gave up 3 bases and V 4 bases, and 12 bases lay outside the gene matches. This CDR3 comprises 17 residues. Germline CDR1 is SNHLY and CDR2 is FYNNEI.

The V and J genes are TRBV30 and TRBJ1-4, with D perhaps TRBD1 (5 bases). Germline V gene sequence: CDR1 GTSNPN, CDR2 SVGIG (reference sequence). The V gene lost 3 bases and the J gene lost 8 bases, with 10 bases spanning the gap. This CDR3 is 12 amino acids long. The CDR3 reads CAWSRVGEKLFF. As DNA, the CDR3 is TGTGCCTGGAGCAGGGTCGGGGAAAAACTGTTTTTT.

The chain joins TRBV5-4 to TRBJ2-1; TRBD2 matches at 7 bases. The ends lost 4 bases at V and 4 bases at J; junction bases unmatched: 5. Germline CDR1 is SGHNT and CDR2 is YYREEE (reference sequence). CDR3 length equals 14 residues. CDR3 sequence (DNA): TGTGCCAGCAGCCCCCCGGGAGGATACAATGAGCAGTTCTTC. Translation gives CASSPPGGYNEQFF.

The chain carries TRBV14 and TRBJ1-2; 9 nucleotides match TRBD1. After removal of 6 bases from V and 4 bases from J, the junction contained 9 bases not matched to a gene. This CDR3 spans 15 amino acids. CDR1 and CDR2 from the germline V gene are SGHDN and FVKESK. The CDR3 DNA is TGTGCCAGCAGTGGCCAAGGACAGGGGATCTATGGCTACACCTTC. The encoded protein is CASSGQGQGIYGYTF. The entire variable domain, with the rest obtained from reference TRBV14 and TRBJ1-2, is as follows: EAGVTQFPSHSVIEKGQTVTLRCDPISGHDNLYWYRRVMGKEIKFLLHFVKESKQDESGMPNNRFLAERTGGTYSTLKVQPAELEDSGVYFCASSGQGQGIYGYTFGSGTRLTVV.

The chain uses TRBV30 and TRBJ2-7; D gene unclear. CDR3 length: 11 amino acids. CDR1 is GTSNPN and CDR2 is SVGIG in the germline V gene (reference sequence). Trimming removed 2 bases at V and 3 bases at J, with 5 bases between. The chain's CDR3 is CAWSSVYEQYF. CDR3 DNA: TGTGCCTGGAGTTCCGTCTACGAGCAGTACTTC.

This rearrangement joins TRBV10-2 to TRBJ2-7; weak D call: TRBD1 (5 bases). Germline values: CDR1 WSHSY, CDR2 SAAADI. The V end lost 4 bases, the J end lost 7 bases, and 8 bases lay between the germline ends. This CDR3 contains 11 residues. CDR3 sequence (DNA): TGCGCCAGCAGTGCAGGGATGGAGCAGTACTTC. It yields the protein CASSAGMEQYF.